This T cell receptor (beta chain) was identified in a study of T cell responses to AZD1222 COVID-19 vaccine. Whole-study findings and limits: The reported proportion of spike-specific TCRs targeting unmutated variant regions was nearly half. Seropositive AZD1222 recipients at baseline numbered only five or six. Clonal diversity was possibly underestimated; the donors were predominantly white British and more often female.

Clones were read by immunoSEQ multiplex PCR, and TCRdb kept only the in-frame ones, dropping some. The data hold approximately 200,000 clones, with approximately 90% observed a single time. As concerns this clone: Its matching antigen is unknown.

The CDR3 loop spans 15 amino acids. With 4 bases clipped from V and 5 bases from J, the junction kept 5 bases outside the gene matches. Germline-derived CDR1 and CDR2 are SGHTA and FQGTGA. The chain has TRBV7-3 and TRBJ2-1; 10 bases are shared with TRBD1. This clonotype was sampled from an adult who received the AZD1222 COVID-19 vaccine. The sequencing used peripheral blood, collected 28 days after the second AZD1222 dose. CDR3 in amino acids: CASSSPGTGDNEQFF. The CDR3, as DNA: TGTGCCAGCAGCTCCCCCGGGACAGGGGACAATGAGCAGTTCTTC.